Listed below are T cell receptor beta chains from one sample, sequenced in a study of beta chain features in type 1 diabetes. TCRdb's table, derived via immunoSEQ multiplex PCR, lists solely in-frame clones and lacks some. The sample carries some 500,000 clones, approximately 10% recorded once. Sequencing was performed on naive CD4+ T cells from blood. The receptors stem from a woman aged 18-29 years in good health. The CDR3 runs from the conserved cysteine through the conserved F or W. A D gene is named only where the DNA matches it firmly. Clone size is shown for a subset of rows, as once, few, many or a class of expanded clone.

d_call,v_call,j_call,clone_size,cdr3_aa,cdr3_nt
-,TRBV10-3,TRBJ1-1,-,CAISGTLNTEAFF,TGTGCCATCAGTGGGACATTGAACACTGAAGCTTTCTTT
-,TRBV7-3,TRBJ2-5,-,CASSLRPGLGETQYF,TGTGCCAGCAGCTTGAGGCCGGGCCTCGGAGAGACCCAGTACTTC
-,TRBV30,TRBJ2-1,-,CAWSVTLGPGNEQFF,TGTGCCTGGAGTGTAACCCTGGGCCCTGGCAATGAGCAGTTCTTC
-,TRBV14,TRBJ2-3,few,CASSRAFQDPDTQYF,TGTGCCAGCAGCCGGGCCTTTCAGGACCCAGATACGCAGTATTTT
TRBD1,TRBV14,TRBJ2-3,-,CASSRRIGTGQGDTQYF,TGTGCCAGCAGTCGACGAATAGGGACAGGGCAGGGAGATACGCAGTATTTT
TRBD1,TRBV6-6,TRBJ2-7,few,CASSYAGGRYEQYF,TGTGCCAGCAGTTACGCAGGGGGCAGGTACGAGCAGTACTTC
-,TRBV5-1,TRBJ2-1,-,CASSLRAGSYNEQFF,TGCGCCAGCAGCTTGAGGGCGGGCTCCTACAATGAGCAGTTCTTC
TRBD1,TRBV7-2,TRBJ2-3,few,CASTRQGGTDTQYF,TGTGCCAGCACCCGACAGGGAGGCACAGATACGCAGTATTTT
-,TRBV28,TRBJ2-2,few,CASRQRVAGELFF,TGTGCCAGCAGGCAAAGGGTGGCAGGGGAGCTGTTTTTT
TRBD2,TRBV4-3,TRBJ2-5,-,CASSQDLASGGARETQYF,TGCGCCAGCAGCCAAGATCTGGCTAGCGGGGGGGCCCGGGAGACCCAGTACTTC
TRBD1,TRBV7-9,TRBJ2-5,few,CASSRDRARETQYF,TGTGCCAGCAGCCGGGACAGGGCTCGAGAGACCCAGTACTTC
-,TRBV27,TRBJ1-2,few,CASSPTWDVYGYTF,TGTGCCAGCAGTCCCACATGGGACGTCTATGGCTACACCTTC
-,TRBV29-1,TRBJ2-7,many,CSVVIQAKYEQYF,TGCAGCGTTGTCATACAGGCGAAATACGAGCAGTACTTC
-,TRBV11-3,TRBJ2-5,-,CASSSFEDSQETQYF,TGTGCCAGCAGCTCATTCGAGGACAGCCAAGAGACCCAGTACTTC
-,TRBV7-9,TRBJ1-1,few,CASSLRRARDPEAFF,TGTGCCAGCAGCTTAAGACGAGCAAGGGACCCTGAAGCTTTCTTT
-,TRBV29-1,TRBJ1-5,few,CSVLYEWSQPQHF,TGCAGCGTTTTGTATGAGTGGAGTCAGCCCCAGCATTTT
-,TRBV7-3,TRBJ2-3,-,CASSPGKTSGARDTQYF,TGTGCCAGCAGCCCCGGGAAGACGTCGGGGGCGAGGGATACGCAGTATTTT
-,TRBV9,TRBJ1-1,-,CASSVDPQANTEAFF,TGTGCCAGCAGCGTAGATCCACAGGCGAACACTGAAGCTTTCTTT
-,TRBV19,TRBJ2-4,few,CASSPGQNQPKNIQYF,TGTGCCAGTAGTCCCGGACAGAACCAACCCAAAAACATTCAGTACTTC
TRBD1,TRBV5-1,TRBJ2-3,few,CASSFTGTGLTDTQYF,TGCGCCAGCAGCTTCACCGGGACAGGGCTCACAGATACGCAGTATTTT
-,TRBV10-3,TRBJ2-4,few,CASSYQNIQYF,TGTGCCAGCAGTTACCAGAACATTCAGTACTTC
-,TRBV30,TRBJ1-4,few,CAWSAGTGAATNEKLFF,TGTGCCTGGAGTGCCGGGACGGGGGCTGCAACTAATGAAAAACTGTTTTTT
TRBD2,TRBV15,TRBJ2-1,once,CATSRDSPSGRIYNEQFF,TGTGCCACCAGCAGAGACTCCCCCAGCGGGAGGATCTACAATGAGCAGTTCTTC
TRBD2,TRBV7-7,TRBJ2-3,few,CASSTSGGTDTQYF,TGTGCCAGCAGCACTAGCGGGGGCACAGATACGCAGTATTTT
-,TRBV14,TRBJ2-2,-,CASSQYLLTANTGELFF,TGTGCCAGCAGCCAATATTTGTTAACCGCGAACACCGGGGAGCTGTTTTTT
TRBD2,TRBV7-7,TRBJ2-5,-,CASAQTSGQETQYF,TGTGCTAGCGCCCAGACTAGCGGCCAAGAGACCCAGTACTTC
-,TRBV2,TRBJ1-2,-,CAGGGEGYGYTF,TGTGCCGGTGGAGGGGAAGGATATGGCTACACCTTC
-,TRBV25-1,TRBJ2-3,-,CASSEWRETQYF,TGTGCCAGCAGTGAATGGAGGGAGACGCAGTATTTT
-,TRBV4-3,TRBJ2-3,-,CASSQAYGGKDTQYF,TGCGCCAGCAGCCAAGCCTACGGGGGCAAGGATACGCAGTATTTT
TRBD1,TRBV9,TRBJ2-4,-,CASSVGGQGLRAKNIQYF,TGTGCCAGCAGCGTAGGGGGACAGGGTTTGAGGGCCAAAAACATTCAGTACTTC
TRBD1,TRBV25-1,TRBJ1-1,-,CASSHRTGLWYTEAFF,TGTGCCAGCAGCCACCGGACAGGGTTGTGGTACACTGAAGCTTTCTTT
-,TRBV29-1,TRBJ1-2,-,CSASGRQLYGYTF,TGCAGCGCATCGGGTAGGCAGTTGTATGGCTACACCTTC
TRBD1,TRBV20-1,TRBJ2-1,few,CTGQIYNEQFF,TGCACGGGACAGATCTACAATGAGCAGTTCTTC
TRBD1,TRBV7-2,TRBJ2-1,-,CASSRQGSYNEQFF,TGTGCCAGCAGCCGACAGGGGTCTTACAATGAGCAGTTCTTC
TRBD1,TRBV28,TRBJ1-5,-,CASSSARGLDQPQHF,TGTGCCAGCAGTAGTGCCAGGGGGCTGGATCAGCCCCAGCATTTT
TRBD1,TRBV5-6,TRBJ2-6,few,CASSLEQGAGANVLTF,TGTGCCAGCAGCTTGGAACAGGGGGCTGGGGCCAACGTCCTGACTTTC
-,TRBV28,TRBJ2-7,many,CASSNSYEQYF,TGTGCCAGCAGTAACTCCTACGAGCAGTACTTC
TRBD1,TRBV6-5,TRBJ2-3,once,CASSYLLQGPTDTQYF,TGTGCCAGCAGTTACTTATTACAGGGGCCCACAGATACGCAGTATTTT
-,TRBV7-2,TRBJ2-7,-,CASSSESGSVGEQYF,TGTGCCAGCAGCTCCGAGTCGGGATCCGTGGGCGAGCAGTACTTC
TRBD2,TRBV13,TRBJ2-3,-,CASSFRSGSTDTQYF,TGTGCCAGCAGCTTCCGTAGCGGGAGCACAGATACGCAGTATTTT
-,TRBV25-1,TRBJ2-7,-,CASSDPAHLTYEQYF,TGTGCCAGCAGTGACCCAGCGCACCTTACCTACGAGCAGTACTTC
-,TRBV27,TRBJ1-1,few,CASSLSEYTEAFF,TGTGCCAGCAGTTTATCGGAGTACACTGAAGCTTTCTTT
-,TRBV5-4,TRBJ2-3,few,CASSSKGTTDTQYF,TGTGCCAGCAGCTCCAAGGGGACCACAGATACGCAGTATTTT
-,TRBV7-9,TRBJ1-1,few,CASSGGHTMNTEAFF,TGTGCCAGCAGCGGGGGACACACTATGAACACTGAAGCTTTCTTT
-,TRBV23-1,TRBJ2-5,-,CASSRTAQETQYF,TGCGCCAGCAGTCGGACAGCTCAAGAGACCCAGTACTTC
-,TRBV25-1,TRBJ2-1,-,CASSESSGGVNEQFF,TGTGCCAGCAGTGAATCAAGCGGAGGGGTGAATGAGCAGTTCTTC
-,TRBV20-1,TRBJ2-3,-,CSASRAFTQYF,TGCAGTGCTAGCCGGGCGTTTACGCAGTATTTT
TRBD1,TRBV18,TRBJ2-1,few,CASSLGTGEDEQFF,TGTGCCAGCTCACTAGGGACAGGGGAGGATGAGCAGTTCTTC
TRBD1,TRBV7-2,TRBJ2-3,-,CARQGSRTDTQYF,TGTGCCAGACAGGGGTCCCGGACAGATACGCAGTATTTT
-,TRBV5-1,TRBJ1-1,once,CASSFSPGNTEAFF,TGCGCCAGCAGCTTCTCGCCGGGGAACACTGAAGCTTTCTTT
-,TRBV30,TRBJ2-7,-,CAWSRGEASEQYF,TGTGCCTGGAGTCGAGGGGAAGCATCGGAGCAGTACTTC
-,TRBV7-2,TRBJ2-5,-,CASSLVGGQETQYF,TGTGCCAGCAGCTTGGTGGGCGGACAAGAGACCCAGTACTTC
-,TRBV15,TRBJ2-7,-,CATKAGFSTYEQYF,TGTGCCACAAAAGCGGGTTTTTCTACCTACGAGCAGTACTTC
-,TRBV6-5,TRBJ2-1,few,CASSLGGTYNEQFF,TGTGCCAGCAGTCTCGGAGGGACCTACAATGAGCAGTTCTTC
TRBD2,TRBV7-9,TRBJ2-5,few,CASSLGGGRPGETQYF,TGTGCCAGCAGCTTAGGGGGAGGGAGACCAGGAGAGACCCAGTACTTC
-,TRBV5-6,TRBJ2-5,-,CASSLDPQGETQYF,TGTGCCAGCAGCTTGGATCCGCAGGGAGAGACCCAGTACTTC
-,TRBV9,TRBJ1-3,-,CASSVGTFGNTIYF,TGTGCCAGCAGCGTCGGGACCTTTGGAAACACCATATATTTT